One sample yielded the 15 T cell receptor beta chains listed below, sequenced in a study of cytomegalovirus exposure and HLA in healthy donors. A multiplex PCR was run with 60 Vbeta primers and 13 Jbeta primers. Sequenced by immunoSEQ multiplex PCR; TCRdb stores in-frame clones only, minus some. The sample shows 70,000 to 90,000 clones, over 50% of them seen only once. The sequencing input was PBMCs. The receptors here all came from a man aged 35 to 55 in good health and CMV-seropositive.

V usage is TRBV30 and J usage is TRBJ2-7; a possible D gene is TRBD2 (6 bases). V was cut by 2 bases and J by 2 bases, with 19 bases left in between. The germline CDR1 and CDR2 sequences are GTSNPN and SVGIG (reference sequence). This CDR3 is 16 amino acids long. Here the CDR3 reads CAWSSRDFLHPYEQYF. The CDR3 DNA is TGTGCCTGGAGTTCCCGGGACTTCCTGCACCCCTACGAGCAGTACTTC.

Only a few counts were recorded for this clone. The rearrangement joins TRBV13 to TRBJ1-6; 7 bases fit TRBD1. Germline values: CDR1 PRHDT, CDR2 FYEKMQ (reference sequence). CDR3 length equals 16 residues. The J segment lost 10 bases and the V segment lost 4 bases, leaving 13 bases of the junction unmatched. CDR3 nucleotides: TGTGCCAGCAGCTCCACTCAACAGGGGAGAAGGTCACCCCTCCACTTT. It codes for CASSSTQQGRRSPLHF.

J is TRBJ1-1 and V is TRBV6-1; TRBD1 matches 8 bases. The V and J ends lost 7 bases and 7 bases, in that order; junction bases with no gene match: 11. The CDR3 is made up of 14 amino acids. Germline CDR1 reads MNHNS; CDR2 reads SASEGT. CDR3 coding DNA: TGTGCCAGCAATCTCGGACAGGGCCCCGATGAAGCTTTCTTT. It yields the protein CASNLGQGPDEAFF.

The chain combines TRBV6-5 with TRBJ1-2, with 7 bases matching TRBD1. The CDR3 is 15 amino acids. CDR1 MNHEY and CDR2 SVGAGI come from the germline V gene. After removal of 4 bases from V and 3 bases from J, the junction contained 8 bases not matched to a gene. CDR3 protein: CASSLTLTGYYGYTF. CDR3 in DNA: TGTGCCAGCAGTTTGACCTTGACAGGGTACTATGGCTACACCTTC.

The gene calls are TRBV12-2 and TRBJ1-2; the listed D gene, TRBD1, was not tested against the DNA. TRBV12-2 is a pseudogene locus. This CDR3 comprises 15 residues. The CDR3 sequence is CASRLVSGANYGYTF. Here the CDR3 DNA reads TGTGCAAGTCGCTTAGTATCAGGGGCCAACTATGGCTACACCTTC.

The V gene is TRBV6-1, the J gene TRBJ1-4, with D perhaps matching TRBD1 (5 bases). Germline V CDR1 and CDR2: MNHNS, SASEGT. V shed 4 bases and J shed 8 bases, with 11 bases lying between them. The CDR3 consists of 13 residues. CDR3 residues: CASSVRRGEKLFF. CDR3 nucleotides: TGTGCCAGCAGTGTAAGGAGGGGAGAAAAACTGTTTTTT.

The V and J genes are TRBV4-2 and TRBJ2-1; 9 bases align to TRBD1. Trimming cost V 4 bases and J 10 bases; bases outside gene matches: 8. This CDR3 contains 14 residues. CDR1 and CDR2 from the germline V gene are LGHNA and YNFKEQ. DNA for the CDR3: TGTGCCAGCAGCCGAGAAAGGACAGGGGCCGAGCAGTTCTTC. Translation: CASSRERTGAEQFF.

This clone appeared a few times. The chain joins TRBV7-9 to TRBJ2-7, with 7 positions matching TRBD1. The germline CDR1 and CDR2 sequences are SEHNR and FQNEAQ (reference sequence). The length of the CDR3 is 14 residues. Trimming took 4 bases from V and 2 from J; bases not matched to a gene: 5. The CDR3 is CASSSRDSTYEQYF. The CDR3 bases are TGTGCCAGCAGCTCCCGGGACAGCACCTACGAGCAGTACTTC. Looking up the rest from reference TRBV7-9 and TRBJ2-7 gives the full variable domain: DTGVSQNPRHKITKRGQNVTFRCDPISEHNRLYWYRQTLGQGPEFLTYFQNEAQLEKSRLLSDRFSAERPKGSFSTLEIQRTEQGDSAMYLCASSSRDSTYEQYFGPGTRLTVT.

This clone is a singleton in its sample. The genes are TRBV11-2 and TRBJ2-7; no definite D call. The CDR3 spans 14 residues. Germline V gene lookup returns CDR1 SGHAT and CDR2 FQNNGV. V was clipped by 3 bases and J by 3 bases, with 12 bases between them. This CDR3 reads CASSFGSLLYEQYF. The DNA of the CDR3 is TGTGCCAGCAGCTTCGGGTCCCTTCTCTACGAGCAGTACTTC.

This sequence joins TRBV6-7 and TRBJ1-5, with 8 bases matching TRBD1. TRBV6-7 carries the ORF label, with uncertain function. The CDR3 runs to 14 residues. Losses at the gene ends were 4 bases for V and 3 bases for J; bases not matched to a gene: 2. CDR3 region: CASSSDRDNQPQHF. DNA of the CDR3: TGTGCCAGCAGTTCGGACAGGGACAATCAGCCCCAGCATTTT.

As for this clone: A junction end diverges from the germline sequence, so it may reflect a read error. This sequence joins TRBV27 and TRBJ2-7, with D perhaps matching TRBD2 (5 bases). The CDR3 length is 15 residues. Germline V gives CDR1 MNHEY, CDR2 SMNVEV (reference sequence). The DNA of the CDR3 is TGTGCCAGCAGTTCCTTGGGAGAATCGGGTAGCGAGCAGCACTTC. Protein sequence: CASSSLGESGSEQHF.

The chain carries TRBV2 and TRBJ1-3, with a possible D match to TRBD1 (5 bases). V lost 8 bases to trimming and J lost 2 bases, with 16 bases between them. The CDR3 is 15 amino acids. CDR1 and CDR2 from the germline V gene are SNHLY and FYNNEI. CDR3 in amino acids: CASLLGGFPGNTIYF. CDR3 nucleotides: TGTGCCAGCCTACTTGGGGGGTTTCCTGGAAACACCATATATTTT.

The J gene is TRBJ1-4, the V gene TRBV11-2; D may be TRBD1 (6 bases). The CDR3 runs to 15 residues. Germline-derived CDR1 and CDR2 are SGHAT and FQNNGV. The germline V and J ends were trimmed by 1 base and 8 bases, with 14 bases remaining between them. The CDR3 DNA follows: TGTGCCAGCAGCTTAGGAGCAGGGGATAGGGAAAAACTGTTTTTT. Protein sequence: CASSLGAGDREKLFF.

The chain has TRBV27 and TRBJ2-5; 8 nucleotides line up with TRBD1. There are 14 residues in the CDR3. Germline V gives CDR1 MNHEY, CDR2 SMNVEV (reference sequence). Losses at the gene ends were 4 bases for V and 3 bases for J; bases not matched to a gene: 4. CDR3 coding DNA: TGTGCCAGCAGTTCCCCGACAGGGGAAGAGACCCAGTACTTC. Its translation is CASSSPTGEETQYF.

This clone has only a few counts. The chain links TRBV28 to TRBJ1-5; D may be TRBD1 (6 bases). Trimming stripped 7 bases from V and 1 base from J, with 14 bases between. This CDR3 has 15 residues. The germline V gene encodes CDR1 MDHEN and CDR2 SYDVKM. DNA of the CDR3: TGTGCCAGCAACCCACAGGGCCGAAGCAATCAGCCCCAGCATTTT. It yields the protein CASNPQGRSNQPQHF.